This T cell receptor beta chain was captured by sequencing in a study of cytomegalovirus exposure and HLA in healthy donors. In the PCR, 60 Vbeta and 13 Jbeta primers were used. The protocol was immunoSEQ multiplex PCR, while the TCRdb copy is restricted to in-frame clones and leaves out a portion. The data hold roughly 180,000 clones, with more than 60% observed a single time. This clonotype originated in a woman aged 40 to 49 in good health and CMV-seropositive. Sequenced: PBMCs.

CDR3: CASSDYRTGKNIQYF. The CDR3 DNA follows: TGTGCCAGCAGTGACTACCGGACAGGGAAAAACATTCAGTACTTC. The J gene is TRBJ2-4, the V gene TRBV25-1; TRBD1 matches 8 bases. Germline CDR1 MGHDK, CDR2 SYGVNS. This CDR3 is 15 amino acids long. V was pared by 3 bases and J by 4 bases, with 5 bases of the junction left unmatched.